This entry concerns a single T cell receptor (beta chain). No antigen is known for it. Given a much more abundant clone one base away, this may be a read error. TCRdb called the RT-PCR reads again in MiXCR, with one record for every CDR3 protein. Of 450,000 to 600,000 distinct CDR3 sequences in the sample, approximately 7.7% were seen once. CDR1 LGHNA and CDR2 YNFKEQ come from the germline V gene. The CDR3 is 16 residues long. This entry is derived from a study of response to subunit inactivated influenza vaccine. Findings and caveats of the study: That few new T cells are recruited by each seasonal influenza vaccination was the authors' suggestion.

The receptor's source is a man in his fifties or sixties who received an inactivated influenza vaccine. This specimen was PBMCs from blood, taken less than 30 months after vaccination. V is TRBV4-2 and J is TRBJ1-4, with D possibly TRBD1 on 5 matching bases. CDR3: CASSQVVGRSNEKLIF. CDR3 nucleotide sequence: TGTGCCAGCAGCCAAGTTGTGGGGCGGAGTAATGAAAAACTGATTTTT.